This T cell receptor (beta chain) was identified during a study of blood T cell repertoires in COVID-19. In the study overall: There were acute and convalescent COVID-19 samples, and they came from the United States, Italy and Spain.

Germline V gene data show CDR1 as SGHNT and CDR2 as YYREEE (reference sequence). The CDR3 runs to 16 residues. After removal of 4 bases from V and 1 base from J, the junction contained 8 bases not matched to a gene. Per the original methods: Reference gene primer amplification in the assay estimated nucleated cell counts. Only in-frame clones appear in the TCRdb table, and some are missing; sequencing was by immunoSEQ multiplex PCR. That table furnishes V, J and clone size, whereas the DNA furnished D and trimming. The data contain 300,000 to 450,000 clones, 81% of them seen just once; the ten biggest clones take up more than 1%.

Sequenced: peripheral blood. This TCR derives from a human donor with acute or convalescent COVID-19. The donor label of this sample is uncertain. V is TRBV5-4 and J is TRBJ2-3; 8 nucleotides agree with TRBD1. This CDR3 reads CASSKEGTGRTDTQYF. The CDR3 nucleotides read TGTGCCAGCAGCAAGGAAGGGACAGGTCGCACAGATACGCAGTATTTT. The full variable domain, rest sourced from reference TRBV5-4 and TRBJ2-3, is ETGVTQSPTHLIKTRGQQVTLRCSSQSGHNTVSWYQQALGQGPQFIFQYYREEENGRGNFPPRFSGLQFPNYSSELNVNALELDDSALYLCASSKEGTGRTDTQYFGPGTRLTVL.